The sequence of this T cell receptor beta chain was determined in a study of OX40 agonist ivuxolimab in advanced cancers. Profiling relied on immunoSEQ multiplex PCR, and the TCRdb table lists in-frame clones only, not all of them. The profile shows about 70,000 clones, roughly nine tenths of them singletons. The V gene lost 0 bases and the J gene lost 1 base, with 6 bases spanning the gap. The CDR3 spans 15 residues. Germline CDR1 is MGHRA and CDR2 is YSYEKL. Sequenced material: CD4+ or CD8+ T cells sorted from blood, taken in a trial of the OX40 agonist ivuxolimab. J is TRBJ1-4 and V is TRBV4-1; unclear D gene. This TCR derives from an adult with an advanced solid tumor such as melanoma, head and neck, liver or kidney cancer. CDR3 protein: CASSQEGRTNEKLFF. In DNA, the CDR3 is TGCGCCAGCAGCCAAGAGGGCAGAACTAATGAAAAACTGTTTTTT.